This note documents a single TCR beta chain sequence. Its target is not known. Libraries were prepared by immunoSEQ multiplex PCR; TCRdb keeps only in-frame clonotypes and omits some of them. This sample has 300,000 to 400,000 clones, with approximately 84% found just once. The sample's treatment: roughly 19 received Ad26.COV2.S at low or high dose, single or two shots; roughly five received placebo; per-sample allocation not given. Vaccine and placebo recipients were sampled on day 63 after the first injection. The sample comes from a study of Ad26.COV2.S vaccination and SARS-CoV-2 variants. The CDR3 is 15 amino acids. Trimming took off 0 bases at V and 4 bases at J, with 11 bases between the two ends. The germline V gene encodes CDR1 SGHRS and CDR2 YFSETQ. Study conclusions and caveats: After vaccination, substantial breadth of spike-specific CD8+ and CD4+ responses was reported.

This material consisted of peripheral blood, taken in a trial of Ad26.COV2.S vaccine versus placebo. The clonotype originates from a person aged 18-65 years who received the Ad26.COV2.S COVID-19 vaccine or a placebo. V and J are TRBV5-1 and TRBJ2-1, with no clear D. CDR3 in amino acids: CASSLGLALYNEQFF. CDR3 nucleotide sequence: TGCGCCAGCAGCTTGGGACTGGCCCTGTACAATGAGCAGTTCTTC.